These T cell receptor beta chains were read from a single sample in a study of PD-1 blockade in classical Hodgkin lymphoma. Clones were read by immunoSEQ multiplex PCR, and TCRdb kept only the in-frame ones, dropping some. Of more than 20,000 clones in the sample, around 84% were seen once. Sequenced material: peripheral blood mononuclear cells (PBMCs), taken at baseline. The origin of the receptors is a human donor with classical Hodgkin lymphoma. Each CDR3 is given with its conserved first and last residue. D genes are given only for firm matches. Size tells how often a clone was seen (once, few, many) or the class of an expanded clone, and some rows leave it out.

clone_size: -; v_call: TRBV6-1; d_call: -; j_call: TRBJ1-3; cdr3_nt: TGTGCCAGCTCTTCGACAGGAACCTCTGGAAACACCATATATTTT; cdr3_aa: CASSSTGTSGNTIYF
clone_size: once; v_call: TRBV29-1; d_call: TRBD1; j_call: TRBJ1-2; cdr3_nt: TGCAGCGTTGTCGGGACAGGGGCGGGTTTGGGCTACACCTTC; cdr3_aa: CSVVGTGAGLGYTF
clone_size: -; v_call: TRBV5-4; d_call: -; j_call: TRBJ1-2; cdr3_nt: TGTGCCAGCAGGGGAGGAGGGGAGGACTATGGCTACACCTTC; cdr3_aa: CASRGGGEDYGYTF
clone_size: few; v_call: TRBV5-1; d_call: -; j_call: TRBJ2-3; cdr3_nt: TGCGCCAGCAGCTTGGCCGGAGCGGGCACAGATACGCAGTATTTT; cdr3_aa: CASSLAGAGTDTQYF
clone_size: -; v_call: TRBV7-2; d_call: TRBD2; j_call: TRBJ2-1; cdr3_nt: TGTGCCAGCAGCTTGAGTAGCGGGGGCCTCTCCTACAATGAGCAGTTCTTC; cdr3_aa: CASSLSSGGLSYNEQFF
clone_size: once; v_call: TRBV4-3; d_call: TRBD1; j_call: TRBJ1-2; cdr3_nt: TGCGCCAGCAGCCAACCTGACAGGGAATCGGGTGGCTACACCTTC; cdr3_aa: CASSQPDRESGGYTF
clone_size: -; v_call: TRBV10-3; d_call: -; j_call: TRBJ1-1; cdr3_nt: TGTGCCATCAGTGAGATAGACTGGGCTGAAGCTTTCTTT; cdr3_aa: CAISEIDWAEAFF
clone_size: -; v_call: TRBV28; d_call: TRBD1; j_call: TRBJ2-2; cdr3_nt: TGTGCCAGCAGTCCCGCAGGGGGTAGCACCGGGGAGCTGTTTTTT; cdr3_aa: CASSPAGGSTGELFF
clone_size: few; v_call: TRBV7-8; d_call: -; j_call: TRBJ1-3; cdr3_nt: TGTGCCAGCAGCTTAGGTGGAAACACCATATATTTT; cdr3_aa: CASSLGGNTIYF
clone_size: -; v_call: TRBV19; d_call: TRBD1; j_call: TRBJ2-4; cdr3_nt: TGTGCCAGTAGTCTCGGAGACCAGGGGGCGATAGCCAAAAACATTCAGTACTTC; cdr3_aa: CASSLGDQGAIAKNIQYF
clone_size: -; v_call: TRBV5-1; d_call: TRBD2; j_call: TRBJ2-1; cdr3_nt: TGCGCCAGCAGCTTGGTACTAGCGGGAGCTTACAATGAGCAGTTCTTC; cdr3_aa: CASSLVLAGAYNEQFF
clone_size: once; v_call: TRBV5-1; d_call: TRBD1; j_call: TRBJ1-1; cdr3_nt: TGCGCCAGCAGCTTCCAGGGGGTTGACACTGAAGCTTTCTTT; cdr3_aa: CASSFQGVDTEAFF
clone_size: -; v_call: TRBV6-6; d_call: -; j_call: TRBJ2-7; cdr3_nt: TGTGCCAGCAGGCCGGGTCTCTCCTACGAGCAGTACTTC; cdr3_aa: CASRPGLSYEQYF
clone_size: once; v_call: TRBV6-5; d_call: -; j_call: TRBJ1-1; cdr3_nt: TGTGCCAGCAGTCCCGGAGGGACGGCGAACACTGAAGCTTTCTTT; cdr3_aa: CASSPGGTANTEAFF
clone_size: once; v_call: TRBV7-8; d_call: -; j_call: TRBJ1-1; cdr3_nt: TGTGCCAGCAGCTTAGTGTGGGGGAACACTGAAGCTTTCTTT; cdr3_aa: CASSLVWGNTEAFF
clone_size: -; v_call: TRBV4-3; d_call: TRBD1; j_call: TRBJ1-1; cdr3_nt: TGCGCCAGCAGCCAGGTACACCGAGGGACAGCCCGAAGTGAAGCTTTCTTT; cdr3_aa: CASSQVHRGTARSEAFF
clone_size: once; v_call: TRBV20-1; d_call: -; j_call: TRBJ1-4; cdr3_nt: TGCAGTGCTACCAACCGGGAAAAACTGTTTTTT; cdr3_aa: CSATNREKLFF
clone_size: -; v_call: TRBV2; d_call: TRBD1; j_call: TRBJ1-1; cdr3_nt: TGTGCCAGCAAAACCGGGACAGGGGGCTGGACTGAAGCTTTCTTT; cdr3_aa: CASKTGTGGWTEAFF
clone_size: -; v_call: TRBV18; d_call: -; j_call: TRBJ1-4; cdr3_nt: TGTGCCAGCTCACCCGACCTCACGGAAAAACTGTTTTTT; cdr3_aa: CASSPDLTEKLFF
clone_size: -; v_call: TRBV5-1; d_call: -; j_call: TRBJ1-2; cdr3_nt: TGCGCCAGCAGCTTGGACGGGGCCGGGGATGGCTACACCTTC; cdr3_aa: CASSLDGAGDGYTF
clone_size: -; v_call: TRBV7-9; d_call: -; j_call: TRBJ1-2; cdr3_nt: TGTGCCAGCAGCTTGGAGGGAGGCTATGGCTACACCTTC; cdr3_aa: CASSLEGGYGYTF
clone_size: -; v_call: TRBV5-1; d_call: -; j_call: TRBJ2-3; cdr3_nt: TGCGCCAGCACCACTACAGGGCGTGAAACAGATACGCAGTATTTT; cdr3_aa: CASTTTGRETDTQYF
clone_size: -; v_call: TRBV4-3; d_call: TRBD1; j_call: TRBJ1-1; cdr3_nt: TGCGCCAGCAGCCAAGTAACAGGGGGCTGGGCTGAAGCTTTCTTT; cdr3_aa: CASSQVTGGWAEAFF
clone_size: -; v_call: TRBV5-1; d_call: -; j_call: TRBJ2-3; cdr3_nt: TGCGCCAGCAGCTTGGCCCCTAGTAGCACAGATACGCAGTATTTT; cdr3_aa: CASSLAPSSTDTQYF
clone_size: -; v_call: TRBV6-5; d_call: TRBD1; j_call: TRBJ2-5; cdr3_nt: TGTGCCAGCTCTGGGGGACAGGGGTCCGGCGGGACCCAGTACTTC; cdr3_aa: CASSGGQGSGGTQYF
clone_size: -; v_call: TRBV5-1; d_call: TRBD2; j_call: TRBJ2-3; cdr3_nt: TGCGCCAGCAGCTTTAGCGGGGGGGTTAGCACAGATACGCAGTATTTT; cdr3_aa: CASSFSGGVSTDTQYF
clone_size: -; v_call: TRBV6-5; d_call: -; j_call: TRBJ1-2; cdr3_nt: TGTGCCAGCAGGCAAACAGGGCAGGGCTATGGCTACACCTTC; cdr3_aa: CASRQTGQGYGYTF
clone_size: -; v_call: TRBV7-8; d_call: -; j_call: TRBJ1-2; cdr3_nt: TGTGCCAGCAGCTTAGGGCAGGGAGCTTTCGGGGGCTACACCTTC; cdr3_aa: CASSLGQGAFGGYTF
clone_size: few; v_call: TRBV7-3; d_call: -; j_call: TRBJ1-1; cdr3_nt: TGTGCCAGCAGCTTAAAGGCCAGCCTCACTGAAGCTTTCTTT; cdr3_aa: CASSLKASLTEAFF
clone_size: -; v_call: TRBV5-1; d_call: TRBD1; j_call: TRBJ1-1; cdr3_nt: TGCGCCAGCAGCCCAGGGACAGCGCCCTTTATGAACACTGAAGCTTTCTTT; cdr3_aa: CASSPGTAPFMNTEAFF
clone_size: -; v_call: TRBV2; d_call: -; j_call: TRBJ2-7; cdr3_nt: TGTGCCAGCAGTGCGGAGCGAAGGGGCGAGCAGTACTTC; cdr3_aa: CASSAERRGEQYF
clone_size: -; v_call: TRBV6-6; d_call: -; j_call: TRBJ2-7; cdr3_nt: TGTGCCAGCAGTTACACGTGGACAGTGAACTACGAGCAGTACTTC; cdr3_aa: CASSYTWTVNYEQYF
clone_size: few; v_call: TRBV23-1; d_call: -; j_call: TRBJ1-5; cdr3_nt: TGCGCCAGCAGGGAGGGGTTGTTGGCCCAGCATTTT; cdr3_aa: CASREGLLAQHF
clone_size: once; v_call: TRBV10-3; d_call: -; j_call: TRBJ2-3; cdr3_nt: TGTGCCATCAGTACTGGTTGGCAGGGAAGCACAGATACGCAGTATTTT; cdr3_aa: CAISTGWQGSTDTQYF
clone_size: -; v_call: TRBV5-1; d_call: -; j_call: TRBJ1-1; cdr3_nt: TGCGCCAGCAGCTTGGCTTTTGGGGTGGGCACTGAAGCTTTCTTT; cdr3_aa: CASSLAFGVGTEAFF
clone_size: -; v_call: TRBV27; d_call: TRBD1; j_call: TRBJ1-1; cdr3_nt: TGTGCCAGCAGTTATCAGGGGGAAGGCACTGAAGCTTTCTTT; cdr3_aa: CASSYQGEGTEAFF
clone_size: -; v_call: TRBV15; d_call: -; j_call: TRBJ1-2; cdr3_nt: TGTGCCACCAGCAGAGTGCGCCTCGGCCACTATGGCTACACCTTC; cdr3_aa: CATSRVRLGHYGYTF
clone_size: -; v_call: TRBV7-9; d_call: -; j_call: TRBJ2-2; cdr3_nt: TGTGCCAGCAGCTTAAGTAGACTTATTACCGGGGAGCTGTTTTTT; cdr3_aa: CASSLSRLITGELFF
clone_size: -; v_call: TRBV6-1; d_call: TRBD1; j_call: TRBJ1-6; cdr3_nt: TGTGCCAGCCGGACAGGGGGCGTGGGACCCCTCCACTTT; cdr3_aa: CASRTGGVGPLHF
clone_size: -; v_call: TRBV5-3; d_call: -; j_call: TRBJ1-1; cdr3_nt: TGTGCCAGAAGCCCCCGGACCACTGAAGCTTTCTTT; cdr3_aa: CARSPRTTEAFF
clone_size: -; v_call: TRBV9; d_call: TRBD2; j_call: TRBJ2-3; cdr3_nt: TGTGCCAGCAGCGTAGCTGAGGCTAGCGGGAGAACAGATACGCAGTATTTT; cdr3_aa: CASSVAEASGRTDTQYF
clone_size: -; v_call: TRBV5-1; d_call: TRBD1; j_call: TRBJ1-1; cdr3_nt: TGCGCCAGCAGCTCGGTGGGACAGAGGGCCACTGAAGCTTTCTTT; cdr3_aa: CASSSVGQRATEAFF
clone_size: -; v_call: TRBV7-8; d_call: -; j_call: TRBJ2-3; cdr3_nt: TGTGCCAGCAGCTTAGTCCCAGATACGCAGTATTTT; cdr3_aa: CASSLVPDTQYF
clone_size: -; v_call: TRBV6-6; d_call: -; j_call: TRBJ1-1; cdr3_nt: TGTGCCAGCAGGGAGACAGAGCAGAACACTGAAGCTTTCTTT; cdr3_aa: CASRETEQNTEAFF
clone_size: -; v_call: TRBV5-1; d_call: TRBD2; j_call: TRBJ2-3; cdr3_nt: TGCGCCAGCAGCTTCAATGGACTAGCTACAGATACGCAGTATTTT; cdr3_aa: CASSFNGLATDTQYF
clone_size: -; v_call: TRBV6-5; d_call: -; j_call: TRBJ2-2; cdr3_nt: TGTGCCAGCAGTTACGAGGGACGGGAGCTGTTTTTT; cdr3_aa: CASSYEGRELFF
clone_size: once; v_call: TRBV6-6; d_call: TRBD1; j_call: TRBJ1-5; cdr3_nt: TGTGCCAGCAGTCCTAAAGGACAGGGGGCAGGTCAGCCCCAGCATTTT; cdr3_aa: CASSPKGQGAGQPQHF
clone_size: -; v_call: TRBV5-1; d_call: -; j_call: TRBJ2-3; cdr3_nt: TGCGCCAGCAGCTTGCGACTCCAGAAGGCGGATACGCAGTATTTT; cdr3_aa: CASSLRLQKADTQYF
clone_size: -; v_call: TRBV5-1; d_call: -; j_call: TRBJ2-3; cdr3_nt: TGCGCCAGCGCCCCGGGGACTAGCACAGATACGCAGTATTTT; cdr3_aa: CASAPGTSTDTQYF
clone_size: -; v_call: TRBV5-1; d_call: -; j_call: TRBJ2-5; cdr3_nt: TGCGCCAGCAGCTTGGAAGCCTTATACCAAGAGACCCAGTACTTC; cdr3_aa: CASSLEALYQETQYF
clone_size: -; v_call: TRBV9; d_call: TRBD1; j_call: TRBJ1-6; cdr3_nt: TGTGCCAGCAGCGTTACAGGGGGCGCCGGCTCCTATAATTCACCCCTCCACTTT; cdr3_aa: CASSVTGGAGSYNSPLHF
clone_size: -; v_call: TRBV6-6; d_call: TRBD2; j_call: TRBJ2-1; cdr3_nt: TGTGCCAGCAGTTATGGCGGGGGCTCCTACAATGAGCAGTTCTTC; cdr3_aa: CASSYGGGSYNEQFF
clone_size: -; v_call: TRBV7-9; d_call: -; j_call: TRBJ1-6; cdr3_nt: TGTGCCAGCAGCTTAGGGGAAAATTCACCCCTCCACTTT; cdr3_aa: CASSLGENSPLHF
clone_size: few; v_call: TRBV5-1; d_call: TRBD1; j_call: TRBJ1-1; cdr3_nt: TGCGCCAGCAGCTTTACAGGGGCCACTGAAGCTTTCTTT; cdr3_aa: CASSFTGATEAFF